The 23 T cell receptor beta chains reported below all come from one sample, sequenced in a study of T-cell memory formation after mild COVID-19. TCRdb independently ran MiXCR on the 5' RACE reads; one entry per CDR3 protein. The sample records under 200,000 distinct CDR3 sequences, 11% being singletons. What was sequenced was PBMCs or a T cell subset sorted from them (not recorded which). Receptor source: a man aged 18 to 29 who had mild COVID-19 (a few samples of this study predate the infection). Cell type and time point are not known.

The rearrangement uses TRBV20-1 and TRBJ2-3; D perhaps matches TRBD2 (7 bases). V gave up 5 bases and J gave up 2 bases, with 17 bases separating them. The germline V gene encodes CDR1 DFQATT and CDR2 SNEGSKA (reference sequence). The CDR3 is 15 amino acids. This CDR3 reads CSASYGGATTDTQYF. The CDR3 DNA sequence: TGCAGTGCTTCCTATGGGGGGGCCACCACAGATACGCAGTATTTT.

The rearrangement links TRBV7-3 to TRBJ2-5; perhaps TRBD1 as D (6 bases). There are 15 residues in the CDR3. The germline V and J ends were trimmed by 0 bases and 4 bases, with 12 bases remaining between them. Per the germline V gene, CDR1 is SGHTA and CDR2 is FQGTGA. The DNA of the CDR3 is TGTGCCAGCAGCTTAACGGTGGGGGCCTTAGAGACCCAGTACTTC. It yields the protein CASSLTVGALETQYF. The full variable domain, completed using reference TRBV7-3 and TRBJ2-5, is GAGVSQTPSNKVTEKGKYVELRCDPISGHTALYWYRQSLGQGPEFLIYFQGTGAADDSGLPNDRFFAVRPEGSVSTLKIQRTERGDSAVYLCASSLTVGALETQYFGPGTRLLVL.

This sequence joins TRBV5-1 and TRBJ2-1; D uncertain. Germline loops: CDR1 SGHRS, CDR2 YFSETQ. CDR3 length: 12 residues. The ends were cut back, 0 bases at V and 8 bases at J, with 6 bases in the middle. The CDR3 protein is CASSLVFDEQFF. In nucleotides, the CDR3 is TGCGCCAGCAGCTTGGTGTTTGATGAGCAGTTCTTC.

The V call is TRBV5-1, the J call TRBJ2-1, with TRBD2 as a possible D gene (5 bases). Germline V lookup: CDR1 SGHRS, CDR2 YFSETQ. CDR3 length equals 14 residues. Trimming stripped 4 bases from V and 13 bases from J, with 21 bases between. The CDR3 protein is CASSARTLGNYQFF. CDR3 nucleotides: TGCGCCAGCAGCGCTCGGACTCTGGGCAATTATCAGTTCTTC.

The genes are TRBV5-1 and TRBJ1-1; D is unclear. The CDR3 length is 11 residues. The V end lost 0 bases, the J end lost 10 bases, and 7 bases lay between the germline ends. CDR1 SGHRS and CDR2 YFSETQ come from the germline V gene. This chain's CDR3 is CASSLEGRAFF. CDR3 coding DNA: TGCGCCAGCAGCTTGGAAGGGAGAGCTTTCTTT. Complete variable domain (other parts from reference TRBV5-1 and TRBJ1-1): KAGVTQTPRYLIKTRGQQVTLSCSPISGHRSVSWYQQTPGQGLQFLFEYFSETQRNKGNFPGRFSGRQFSNSRSEMNVSTLELGDSALYLCASSLEGRAFFGQGTRLTVV.

This clonotype was found a few times. This chain connects TRBV30 to TRBJ1-2; the D gene is possibly TRBD1 (6 bases). The CDR3 loop spans 14 amino acids. The ends were cut back, 0 bases at V and 4 bases at J, with 12 bases in the middle. Per germline, CDR1 GTSNPN and CDR2 SVGIG (reference sequence). CDR3 bases: TGTGCCTGGAGTGTACAGGGTCGGCCCTATGGCTACACCTTC. Translated, it gives CAWSVQGRPYGYTF.

Many counts were recorded for this clonotype. V gene TRBV6-1 combines with J gene TRBJ2-1; 9 bases line up with TRBD1. CDR1 is MNHNS and CDR2 is SASEGT in the germline V gene. This CDR3 contains 16 residues. V shed 7 bases and J 10 bases; nucleotides not matched to a gene: 17. For the CDR3, the DNA is TGTGCCAGCACCCGACGGCCGGGACAGGGCTCTCGGGAGCAGTTCTTC. It translates to CASTRRPGQGSREQFF.

This clonotype was picked up a small number of times. The V and J genes are TRBV6-2 or TRBV6-3 and TRBJ1-2; the D is unclear. The CDR3 has 16 residues. V lost 4 bases, J lost 3 bases, and 18 bases lay in between. Germline values: CDR1 MNHEY, CDR2 SVGEGT. CDR3 DNA sequence: TGTGCCAGCAGTTTCTCCGGGAGGCCAAGGGACTATGGCTACACCTTC. It yields the protein CASSFSGRPRDYGYTF.

This clonotype was found a few times. This chain uses TRBV2 with TRBJ1-1; TRBD1 is a possible D gene (6 bases). This CDR3 is built from 13 residues. Germline V gene data show CDR1 as SNHLY and CDR2 as FYNNEI. The V and J ends lost 7 bases and 11 bases respectively, with 20 bases between them. The CDR3 loop is CASTGATGSPAFF. The CDR3 DNA reads as TGTGCCAGCACGGGGGCCACAGGGAGCCCCGCTTTCTTT.

This sequence joins TRBV6-2 or TRBV6-3 and TRBJ2-3; D gene ambiguous. This CDR3 comprises 12 residues. Germline values: CDR1 MNHEY, CDR2 SVGEGT. Trimming removed 1 base from V and 4 bases from J, with 3 bases in between. CDR3 DNA sequence: TGTGCCAGCAGTTACTTCGCAGATACGCAGTATTTT. Its protein is CASSYFADTQYF.

This clonotype was counted between two and nine times. The V gene is TRBV20-1, the J gene TRBJ1-3; D is uncertain. From germline, CDR1 is DFQATT and CDR2 SNEGSKA (reference sequence). This CDR3 contains 14 residues. The V end was cut by 1 base, the J end by 7 bases, with 14 bases between. The CDR3 spells CSARGTLMGNTIYF. CDR3 coding DNA: TGCAGTGCTAGAGGGACCTTAATGGGGAACACCATATATTTT.

This chain uses TRBV5-6 with TRBJ1-1; no reliable D call. Germline V gene data show CDR1 as SGHDT and CDR2 as YYEEEE. V was clipped by 0 bases and J by 5 bases, with 14 bases between them. The length of the CDR3 is 15 residues. In nucleotides, the CDR3 is TGTGCCAGCAGCTTGGTTGCAGGAGGAGGTACTGAAGCTTTCTTT. It specifies CASSLVAGGGTEAFF. The entire variable domain, with the rest obtained from reference TRBV5-6 and TRBJ1-1, is as follows: DAGVTQSPTHLIKTRGQQVTLRCSPKSGHDTVSWYQQALGQGPQFIFQYYEEEERQRGNFPDRFSGHQFPNYSSELNVNALLLGDSALYLCASSLVAGGGTEAFFGQGTRLTVV.

The V call is TRBV6-6, the J call TRBJ1-2; tentatively, D is TRBD1 (5 bases). Between the trimmed V and J ends, which lost 2 bases and 7 bases, there was a span of 17 bases. This CDR3 comprises 15 residues. Looked up from germline, CDR1 is MNHNY and CDR2 is SVGAGI (reference sequence). For the CDR3, the DNA is TGTGCCAGCAGTTACAGCCCCAGAAACCAGGGTGGCTACACCTTC. This sequence encodes CASSYSPRNQGGYTF.

In this sample, this clonotype turned up a few times. V is TRBV7-3 and J is TRBJ2-2; D unresolved. V shed 3 bases and J shed 6 bases, with 8 bases lying between them. Germline V gene lookup returns CDR1 SGHTA and CDR2 FQGTGA. This CDR3 has 13 residues. The DNA for the CDR3 is TGTGCCAGCAGCTTTCCGGATTCCGGGGAGCTGTTTTTT. It codes for CASSFPDSGELFF. The whole variable domain, remainder taken from reference TRBV7-3 and TRBJ2-2, is GAGVSQTPSNKVTEKGKYVELRCDPISGHTALYWYRQSLGQGPEFLIYFQGTGAADDSGLPNDRFFAVRPEGSVSTLKIQRTERGDSAVYLCASSFPDSGELFFGEGSRLTVL.

In its sample, this clonotype was seen a few times. This chain links TRBV6-2 or TRBV6-3 with TRBJ2-4; possibly TRBD2 for D (5 bases). The germline CDR1 and CDR2 sequences are MNHEY and SVGEGT. Trimming cost V 6 bases and J 3 bases, with 9 bases left between them. The CDR3 is made up of 13 amino acids. This chain's CDR3 is CASRLEGKNIQYF. The CDR3 DNA reads as TGTGCCAGCAGGCTTGAGGGCAAAAACATTCAGTACTTC.

A few counts support this clonotype. This chain joins TRBV10-3 and TRBJ2-5, with D tentatively TRBD1 (6 bases). V dropped 3 bases and J dropped 1 base, with 9 bases sitting between them. Germline lookup yields CDR1 ENHRY and CDR2 SYGVKD. This CDR3 contains 14 residues. For the CDR3, the DNA is TGTGCCATCAGTGAAGGACAGTCCCAAGAGACCCAGTACTTC. Its translation is CAISEGQSQETQYF.

This clonotype turned up a few times. The chain uses TRBV25-1 and TRBJ1-2; D may be TRBD1 (5 bases). CDR1 is MGHDK, CDR2 SYGVNS, per germline. The CDR3 loop spans 13 amino acids. Trimming took 6 bases from V and 4 from J, leaving 12 bases between them. Written as DNA, the CDR3 is TGTGCCAGCAGCGAGGCAGGGATCTATGGCTACACCTTC. Translated, it gives CASSEAGIYGYTF.

The chain's CDR3 is CASSLVHSTNTEAFF. The CDR3 DNA is TGTGCCAGCAGCTTAGTCCACAGTACAAACACTGAAGCTTTCTTT. The J gene is TRBJ1-1, the V gene TRBV7-9, with D uncertain. Per the germline V gene, CDR1 is SEHNR and CDR2 is FQNEAQ (reference sequence). CDR3 size: 15 residues. Deletions cut 1 base from V and 2 bases from J, with 11 bases between.

This clonotype occurred a few times. The chain joins TRBV14 to TRBJ1-1; TRBD1 might be the D (5 bases). Germline CDR1 and CDR2: SGHDN and FVKESK. The CDR3 runs to 15 residues. V was clipped by 1 base and J by 1 base, with 10 bases between them. The CDR3 loop reads CASSQGLGPNTEAFF. For the CDR3, the DNA is TGTGCCAGCAGCCAAGGATTGGGGCCGAACACTGAAGCTTTCTTT.

This clonotype has more than one count but fewer than ten. V usage is TRBV28 and J usage is TRBJ1-6; D call uncertain. CDR3 length: 13 residues. Germline CDR1 MDHEN, CDR2 SYDVKM. V dropped 6 bases and J dropped 10 bases, with 13 bases sitting between them. DNA for the CDR3: TGTGCCAGCAGGGGTAGGATCCCATCACCCCTCCACTTT. Translation: CASRGRIPSPLHF.

At least ten counts were recorded for this clonotype. The DNA of the CDR3 is TGTGCCAGCAGGACGGAGGAGACCCAGTACTTC. Residues: CASRTEETQYF. The chain has TRBV6-2 or TRBV6-3 and TRBJ2-5; unclear D gene. Trimming took 6 bases from V and 5 from J, leaving 7 bases between them. This CDR3 spans 11 amino acids. CDR1 and CDR2 from the germline V gene are MNHEY and SVGEGT.

V usage is TRBV20-1 and J usage is TRBJ2-1; D possibly corresponds to TRBD2 (6 bases). V was pared by 3 bases and J by 5 bases, with 14 bases between. From germline, CDR1 is DFQATT and CDR2 SNEGSKA (reference sequence). The CDR3 sequence is 14 residues long. CDR3 region: CSASRDSNNNEQFF. The DNA of the CDR3 is TGCAGTGCTAGTCGGGACTCCAACAACAATGAGCAGTTCTTC.

V gene TRBV4-1 combines with J gene TRBJ2-5; 7 nucleotides align to TRBD2. V gave up 4 bases and J gave up 0 bases; unmatched junction bases: 8. The CDR3 loop spans 16 amino acids. Per germline, CDR1 MGHRA and CDR2 YSYEKL. The CDR3 sequence is CASSPGTTVYQETQYF. CDR3 nucleotides: TGCGCCAGCAGCCCCGGGACTACCGTGTACCAAGAGACCCAGTACTTC.